A selection of T cell receptor beta chains follows, all from one sample in a study of Graves' ophthalmopathy and Graves' hyperthyroidism. One entry per CDR3 protein, called by TCRdb with MiXCR from the multiplex PCR reads. The table includes roughly 160,000 distinct CDR3 sequences, approximately 40% detected once. Material: peripheral blood. The receptor source for this set is a man between 25 and 39 years old with Graves' ophthalmopathy. The CDR3 runs from the conserved cysteine through the conserved F or W. The D gene is left open where the match is weak. Not every row has a clone size; where given, it reads once, few, many or a size class.

clone_size	v_call	d_call	j_call	cdr3_nt	cdr3_aa
.	TRBV12-3/TRBV12-4	TRBD2	TRBJ2-5	TGTGCCAGCAGTGCCTCGGGACTATCCCAGGAGACCCAGTACTTC	CASSASGLSQETQYF
.	TRBV7-2	TRBD2	TRBJ2-2	TGTGCCAGCAGCTTCGGACTAGATCGTGGCGGGGAGCTGTTTTTT	CASSFGLDRGGELFF
.	TRBV12-3/TRBV12-4	.	TRBJ1-5	TGTGCCAGCAGTTTAGACCGGAGAGGCTATAGCAATCAGCCCCAGCATTTT	CASSLDRRGYSNQPQHF
.	TRBV12-3/TRBV12-4	.	TRBJ2-7	TGTGCCAGCAGTTGGGATGGGACAAACTCCTACGAGCAGTACTTC	CASSWDGTNSYEQYF
many	TRBV28	.	TRBJ1-1	TGTGCCAGCAGTTCGCCCGACGAGCGGATGAACACTGAAGCTTTCTTT	CASSSPDERMNTEAFF
.	TRBV6-1	TRBD1	TRBJ1-1	TGTGCCAGCAGGTTCGACAGGGGCCCGAACACTGAAGCTTTCTTT	CASRFDRGPNTEAFF
many	TRBV15	.	TRBJ1-2	TGTGCCACCAGCAGAGGACAGCCTAAACGACCTTCCTATGGCTACACCTTC	CATSRGQPKRPSYGYTF
many	TRBV28	TRBD2	TRBJ2-7	TGTGCCAGCAGTTTAAATCCTAGCGGGAGATTAGGCGAGCAGTACTTC	CASSLNPSGRLGEQYF
many	TRBV28	TRBD1	TRBJ1-1	TGTGCCAGCAGGGGACAGGGGGACACTGAAGCTTTCTTT	CASRGQGDTEAFF
many	TRBV12-3/TRBV12-4	TRBD1	TRBJ2-7	TGTGCCAGCAGTTCGCCCCGGGACAGGGACTACGAGCAGTACTTC	CASSSPRDRDYEQYF
.	TRBV4-1	TRBD1	TRBJ1-1	TGCGCCAGCAGCCAGGGACAGTACACTGAAGCTTTCTTT	CASSQGQYTEAFF
many	TRBV24-1	TRBD1	TRBJ2-2	TGTGCCACCAGCCGCCCGGGACAGGGGGCCGGGGAGCTGTTTTTT	CATSRPGQGAGELFF
many	TRBV6-5	TRBD1	TRBJ2-7	TGTGCCAGCAGTAGAGACAGGGATAGCTCCTACGAGCAGTACTTC	CASSRDRDSSYEQYF
few	TRBV6-2/TRBV6-3	TRBD1	TRBJ2-7	TGTGCCAGCAGTTACCCATTGGACAGGGACATATCCTACGAGCAGTACTTC	CASSYPLDRDISYEQYF
many	TRBV12-3/TRBV12-4	.	TRBJ1-5	TGTGCCAGCGCGAAGACAGGAAATAGCAATCAGCCCCAGCATTTT	CASAKTGNSNQPQHF
many	TRBV3-1	.	TRBJ2-5	TGTGCCAGCAGCCCCCACCGTTGGGAGCAAGAGACCCAGTACTTC	CASSPHRWEQETQYF
.	TRBV7-8	.	TRBJ1-1	TGTGCCAGCAGCTTAGCGAGCGAGAACACTGAAGCTTTCTTT	CASSLASENTEAFF
.	TRBV11-1	.	TRBJ1-1	TGTGCCAGCAGGGACCAGGGACAACTGAACACTGAAGCTTTCTTT	CASRDQGQLNTEAFF
medium-sized	TRBV6-2/TRBV6-3	.	TRBJ2-7	TGTGCCAGCAGCCCGTCCAGCTACGAGCAGTACTTC	CASSPSSYEQYF
.	TRBV12-3/TRBV12-4	.	TRBJ2-4	TGTGCCAGCAGTTTTCAAGGGGCGGACATTCAGTACTTC	CASSFQGADIQYF
.	TRBV20-1	TRBD2	TRBJ2-7	TGCAGTGCAACCGACAGGGGACGACTAGCGGGAGGACGCGAGCAGTACTTC	CSATDRGRLAGGREQYF
few	TRBV7-6	.	TRBJ2-7	TGTGCCAGCAGCACAGGACAGGGAAGGGTAGCGGGAGAAGTGGTGCAGTACTTC	CASSTGQGRVAGEVVQYF
.	TRBV12-3/TRBV12-4	.	TRBJ2-5	TGTGCCAGCAGACCGGGGCAAGAGACCCAGTACTTC	CASRPGQETQYF
.	TRBV29-1	TRBD1	TRBJ2-7	TGCAGCGTTGGAGGACAGGGGGCTTACGAGCAGTACTTC	CSVGGQGAYEQYF
many	TRBV20-1	TRBD2	TRBJ2-5	TGCAGTGCTAGGGATAGCGGGAGCGGAGAGACCCAGTACTTC	CSARDSGSGETQYF
few	TRBV10-3	.	TRBJ2-2	TGTGCCATCGGAAACAATTCAGCCGGGGAGCTGTTTTTT	CAIGNNSAGELFF
few	TRBV6-1	.	TRBJ1-6	TGTGCCAGCAGCCGTAACTCCTATAATTCACCCCTCCACTTT	CASSRNSYNSPLHF
.	TRBV6-2/TRBV6-3	TRBD1	TRBJ1-5	TGTGCCAGCAGTTCCCGAGGACAGGGGAATCAGCCCCAGCATTTT	CASSSRGQGNQPQHF
few	TRBV28	.	TRBJ1-2	TGTGCCAGCAGTCTTGGGGGCAACAGCTATGGCTACACCTTC	CASSLGGNSYGYTF
.	TRBV15	TRBD1	TRBJ1-1	TGTGCCACCAGCAGACGCGGGACAGCGTTAGGGGAGAACACTGAAGCTTTCTTT	CATSRRGTALGENTEAFF
medium-sized	TRBV6-1	.	TRBJ1-2	TGTGCCAGCAGTGAGCAGGGACGAGGCTACACCTTC	CASSEQGRGYTF
many	TRBV28	.	TRBJ1-1	TGTGCCAGCAGTTTAACTTCGGGGGCATTGGCTTTCTTT	CASSLTSGALAFF
.	TRBV24-1	TRBD1	TRBJ1-2	TGTGCCACCAGTGATACCGGGACAGGAAATGGCTACACCTTC	CATSDTGTGNGYTF
many	TRBV12-3/TRBV12-4	TRBD2	TRBJ2-5	TGTGCCAGCAGTCCAACTCGGGGGGGACTAGCGGGAGAAGAGACCCAGTACTTC	CASSPTRGGLAGEETQYF
few	TRBV28	.	TRBJ1-1	TGTGCCAGCAACCTCTACACTGAAGCTTTCTTT	CASNLYTEAFF
few	TRBV28	.	TRBJ1-6	TGTGCCAGCAGCCACGACACGACTATCCACTTT	CASSHDTTIHF
many	TRBV7-2	.	TRBJ1-5	TGTGCCAGCAGCTTAGCGCGTGGAACCAATCAGCCCCAGCATTTT	CASSLARGTNQPQHF
many	TRBV29-1	.	TRBJ1-2	TGCAGCGTTGAATCGGATAGGGAGGGGAATGGCTACACCTTC	CSVESDREGNGYTF
many	TRBV12-3/TRBV12-4	TRBD1	TRBJ1-2	TGTGCCAGCAGTTTTCGACCCGACAGGGGTAGAGGCTATGGCTACACCTTC	CASSFRPDRGRGYGYTF
many	TRBV28	.	TRBJ2-4	TGTGCCAGCAGTTTAACCGGGACATATGACATTCAGTACTTC	CASSLTGTYDIQYF
many	TRBV19	TRBD1	TRBJ1-2	TGTGCCAGCTGGACAGGAGCTAACTATGGCTACACCTTC	CASWTGANYGYTF
.	TRBV6-2/TRBV6-3	.	TRBJ2-7	TGTGCCAGCGGGATAATGAAGGGGCTGTTCTCCTACGAGCAGTACTTC	CASGIMKGLFSYEQYF
.	TRBV12-3/TRBV12-4	TRBD1	TRBJ1-5	TGTGCCAGCAGTTTCCTGGCCCTGGGACAGGGCGATCCCAATCAGCCCCAGCATTTT	CASSFLALGQGDPNQPQHF
many	TRBV6-2/TRBV6-3	TRBD1	TRBJ1-1	TGTGCCAGCAGTTACCCGTCAGGGGGCGTGGACACTGAAGCTTTCTTT	CASSYPSGGVDTEAFF
many	TRBV6-2/TRBV6-3	TRBD2	TRBJ2-7	TGTGCCAGCAGTCCCTCGGGACTAGCGGTCTCCTACGAGCAGTACTTC	CASSPSGLAVSYEQYF
.	TRBV6-2/TRBV6-3	.	TRBJ1-2	TGTGCCAGCAGGTGGTTTTGGGACTATGGCTACACCTTC	CASRWFWDYGYTF